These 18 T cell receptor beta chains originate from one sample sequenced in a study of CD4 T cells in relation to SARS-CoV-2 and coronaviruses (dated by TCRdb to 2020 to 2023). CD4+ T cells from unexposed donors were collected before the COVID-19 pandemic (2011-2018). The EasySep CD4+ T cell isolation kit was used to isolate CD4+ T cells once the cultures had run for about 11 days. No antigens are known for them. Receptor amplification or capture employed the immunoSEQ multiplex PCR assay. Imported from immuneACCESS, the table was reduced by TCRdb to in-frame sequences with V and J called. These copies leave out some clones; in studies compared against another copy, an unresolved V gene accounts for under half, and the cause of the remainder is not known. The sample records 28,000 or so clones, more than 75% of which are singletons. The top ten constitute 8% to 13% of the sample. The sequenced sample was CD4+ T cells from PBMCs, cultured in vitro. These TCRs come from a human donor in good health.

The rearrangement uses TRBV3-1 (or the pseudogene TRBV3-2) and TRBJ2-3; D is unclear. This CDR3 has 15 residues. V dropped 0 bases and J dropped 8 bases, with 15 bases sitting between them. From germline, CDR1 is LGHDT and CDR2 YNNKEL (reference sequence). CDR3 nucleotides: TGTGCCAGCAGCCAAGATTTAGGTAGCCGGGCTACGCAGTATTTT. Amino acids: CASSQDLGSRATQYF.

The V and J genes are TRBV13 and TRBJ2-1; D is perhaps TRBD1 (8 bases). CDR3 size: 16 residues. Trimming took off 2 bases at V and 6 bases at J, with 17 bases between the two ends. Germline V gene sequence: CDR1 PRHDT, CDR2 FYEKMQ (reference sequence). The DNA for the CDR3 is TGTGCCAGCAGCTTAAAAACAGGGGGGGGAATCAATGAGCAGTTCTTC. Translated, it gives CASSLKTGGGINEQFF. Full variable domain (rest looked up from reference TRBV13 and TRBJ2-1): AAGVIQSPRHLIKEKRETATLKCYPIPRHDTVYWYQQGPGQDPQFLISFYEKMQSDKGSIPDRFSAQQFSDYHSELNMSSLELGDSALYFCASSLKTGGGINEQFFGPGTRLTVL.

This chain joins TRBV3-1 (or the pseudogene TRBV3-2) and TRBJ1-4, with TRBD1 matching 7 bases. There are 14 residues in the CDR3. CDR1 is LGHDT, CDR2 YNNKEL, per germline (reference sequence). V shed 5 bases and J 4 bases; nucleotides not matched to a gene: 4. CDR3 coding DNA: TGTGCCAGCAGCACAGGGGCTATTAATGAAAAACTGTTTTTT. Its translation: CASSTGAINEKLFF.

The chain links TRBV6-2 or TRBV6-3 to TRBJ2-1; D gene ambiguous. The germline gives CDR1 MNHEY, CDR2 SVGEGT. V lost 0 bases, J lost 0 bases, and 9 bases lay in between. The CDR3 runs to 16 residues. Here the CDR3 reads CASSYSWRGSYNEQFF. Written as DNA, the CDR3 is TGTGCCAGCAGTTACTCTTGGCGCGGCTCCTACAATGAGCAGTTCTTC.

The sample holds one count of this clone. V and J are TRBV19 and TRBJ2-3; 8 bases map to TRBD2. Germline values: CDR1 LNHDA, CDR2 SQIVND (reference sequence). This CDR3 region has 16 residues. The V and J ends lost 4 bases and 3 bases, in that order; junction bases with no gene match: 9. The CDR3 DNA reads TGTGCCAGTAGTACCCCCGTCAGCGGGGGAACAGATACGCAGTATTTT. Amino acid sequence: CASSTPVSGGTDTQYF.

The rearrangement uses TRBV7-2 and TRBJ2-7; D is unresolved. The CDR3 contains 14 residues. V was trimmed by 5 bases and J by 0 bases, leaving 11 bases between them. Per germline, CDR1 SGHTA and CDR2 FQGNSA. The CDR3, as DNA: TGTGCCAGCAGCCCCAGACGGGCCTCCTACGAGCAGTACTTC. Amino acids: CASSPRRASYEQYF.

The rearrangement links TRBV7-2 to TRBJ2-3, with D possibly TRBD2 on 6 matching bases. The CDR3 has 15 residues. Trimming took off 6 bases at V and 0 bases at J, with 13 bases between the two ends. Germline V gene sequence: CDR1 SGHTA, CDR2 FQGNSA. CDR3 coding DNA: TGTGCCAGCAGTCCCCCCCGGGAGAGCACAGATACGCAGTATTTT. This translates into CASSPPRESTDTQYF.

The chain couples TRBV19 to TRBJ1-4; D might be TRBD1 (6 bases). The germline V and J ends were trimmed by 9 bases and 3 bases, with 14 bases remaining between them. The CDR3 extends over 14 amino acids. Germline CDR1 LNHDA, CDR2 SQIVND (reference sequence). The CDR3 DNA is TGTGCCAGCGGACAGAACGGGGCTAATGAAAAACTGTTTTTT. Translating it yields CASGQNGANEKLFF.

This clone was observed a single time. As DNA, the CDR3 is TGCGCCAGCAGTGGCGGGGGGGCGTCAGATACGCAGTATTTT. Translating gives CASSGGGASDTQYF. The chain carries TRBV4-3 and TRBJ2-3; 9 nucleotides line up with TRBD2. The CDR3 consists of 14 residues. Germline assignment: CDR1 LGHNA and CDR2 YSLEER. The V segment lost 6 bases and the J segment 4 bases; nucleotides outside the gene matches: 5.

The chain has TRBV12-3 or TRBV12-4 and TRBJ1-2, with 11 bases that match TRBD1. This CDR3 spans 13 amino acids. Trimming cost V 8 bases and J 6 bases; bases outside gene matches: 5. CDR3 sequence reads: CASLGQGEDGYTF. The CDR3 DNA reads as TGTGCCAGCTTGGGACAGGGGGAGGATGGCTACACCTTC.

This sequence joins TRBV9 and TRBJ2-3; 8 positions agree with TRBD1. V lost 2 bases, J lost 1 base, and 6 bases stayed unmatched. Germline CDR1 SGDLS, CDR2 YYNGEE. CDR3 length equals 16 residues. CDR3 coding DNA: TGTGCCAGCAGCGTTATGGACAGGGCTGGCACAGATACGCAGTATTTT. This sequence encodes CASSVMDRAGTDTQYF.

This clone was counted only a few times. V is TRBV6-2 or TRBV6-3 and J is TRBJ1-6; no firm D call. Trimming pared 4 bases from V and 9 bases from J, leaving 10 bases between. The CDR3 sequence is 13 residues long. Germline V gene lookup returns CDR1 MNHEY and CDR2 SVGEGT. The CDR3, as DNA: TGTGCCAGCAGTTTCCCCCGTGCTTCACCCCTCCACTTT. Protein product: CASSFPRASPLHF.

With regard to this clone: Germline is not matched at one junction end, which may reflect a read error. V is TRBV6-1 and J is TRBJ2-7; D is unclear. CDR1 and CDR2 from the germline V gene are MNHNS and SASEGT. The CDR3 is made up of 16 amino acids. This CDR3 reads CASSEALRRRLYGQYF. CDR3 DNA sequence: TGTGCCAGCAGTGAAGCGCTTCGACGCCGTCTTTACGGGCAGTACTTC.

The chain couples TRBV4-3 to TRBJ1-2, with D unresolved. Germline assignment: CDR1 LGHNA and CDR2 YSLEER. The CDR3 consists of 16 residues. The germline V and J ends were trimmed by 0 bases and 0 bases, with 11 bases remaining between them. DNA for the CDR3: TGCGCCAGCAGCCAAGATTCGGCCAGTGCTAACTATGGCTACACCTTC. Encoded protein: CASSQDSASANYGYTF.

The CDR3 loop reads CASSNNTRGSSYEQYF. CDR3 nucleotides: TGTGCCAGCAGCAACAATACTCGGGGGAGCTCCTACGAGCAGTACTTC. The genes are TRBV21-1 and TRBJ2-7; TRBD2, the table's D call, was not compared with the DNA. TRBV21-1 corresponds to a pseudogene. CDR3 length: 16 amino acids.

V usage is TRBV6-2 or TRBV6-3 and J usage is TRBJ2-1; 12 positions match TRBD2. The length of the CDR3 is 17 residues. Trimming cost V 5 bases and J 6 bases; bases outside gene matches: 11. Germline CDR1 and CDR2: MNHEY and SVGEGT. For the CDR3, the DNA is TGTGCCAGCAGTCCACGACCCGGACTAGCGGGGACCAATGAGCAGTTCTTC. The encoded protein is CASSPRPGLAGTNEQFF.

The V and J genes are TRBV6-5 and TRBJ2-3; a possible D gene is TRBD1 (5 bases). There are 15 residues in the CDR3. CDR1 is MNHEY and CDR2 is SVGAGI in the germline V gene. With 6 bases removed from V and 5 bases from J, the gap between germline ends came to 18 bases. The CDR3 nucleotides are TGTGCCAGCAGGCCCGGGCAGGGTGGTTTAGATACGCAGTATTTT. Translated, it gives CASRPGQGGLDTQYF.

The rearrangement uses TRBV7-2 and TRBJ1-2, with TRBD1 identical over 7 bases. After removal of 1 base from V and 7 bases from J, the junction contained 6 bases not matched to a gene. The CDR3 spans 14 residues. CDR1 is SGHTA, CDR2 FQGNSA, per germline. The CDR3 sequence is CASSLGPAGGGYTF. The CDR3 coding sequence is TGTGCCAGCAGCTTAGGTCCGGCAGGGGGTGGCTACACCTTC.